This TCR beta chain was identified during a study of T-cell memory formation after mild COVID-19. The V segment lost 6 bases and the J segment 8 bases; nucleotides outside the gene matches: 6. The CDR3 is 13 residues long. This clonotype was picked up a small number of times. Each CDR3 protein is one row after TCRdb ran MiXCR on the 5' RACE reads. This sample has about half a million distinct CDR3 sequences; 15% to 20% occur once, and the top ten carry approximately 13%. The chain recombines TRBV12-3 or TRBV12-4 with TRBJ2-2, with 7 bases identical to TRBD2. The source material was PBMCs or a T cell subset sorted from them (not recorded which). This clonotype originated in an adult woman who had mild COVID-19 (a few samples of this study predate the infection). Cell type and time point are not known. CDR3 loop: CASSPGEGGELFF. The CDR3 coding sequence is TGTGCCAGCAGCCCTGGGGAGGGGGGGGAGCTGTTTTTT.